The source of this TCR beta chain is a study of T cells in Graves' hyperthyroidism and ophthalmopathy. Germline CDR1 is SSHAT and CDR2 is FNYEAQ (reference sequence). This CDR3 comprises 14 residues. This clonotype was seen only a few times. Antigen unknown. The junction does not match germline at one end; this may be a read error. TCR beta CDR3 sequences were amplified from RNA transcripts. Carried out on the TCR CDR3, a first-round RT-PCR used the HTBI primer set. TCRdb fed the multiplex PCR reads into MiXCR, producing one record per CDR3 protein. The sample carries hundreds of thousands of distinct CDR3 sequences, roughly 22% recorded once. Diagnoses were established using clinical symptoms, serum thyroxine and TRAb, thyroid ultrasound and orbital computed tomography. Overall study findings and caveats: Peripheral blood also featured most of the thyroid clonotypes expanded above 0.001.

The receptor comes from a man younger than 45 with Graves' ophthalmopathy. V usage is TRBV7-7 and J usage is TRBJ2-2; 9 bases fit TRBD1. The sequenced sample was blood. The CDR3 spells CASSDRTGERGLFF. For the CDR3, the DNA is TGTGCTAGCAGCGACCGGACAGGGGAGCGGGGACTGTTTTTT.